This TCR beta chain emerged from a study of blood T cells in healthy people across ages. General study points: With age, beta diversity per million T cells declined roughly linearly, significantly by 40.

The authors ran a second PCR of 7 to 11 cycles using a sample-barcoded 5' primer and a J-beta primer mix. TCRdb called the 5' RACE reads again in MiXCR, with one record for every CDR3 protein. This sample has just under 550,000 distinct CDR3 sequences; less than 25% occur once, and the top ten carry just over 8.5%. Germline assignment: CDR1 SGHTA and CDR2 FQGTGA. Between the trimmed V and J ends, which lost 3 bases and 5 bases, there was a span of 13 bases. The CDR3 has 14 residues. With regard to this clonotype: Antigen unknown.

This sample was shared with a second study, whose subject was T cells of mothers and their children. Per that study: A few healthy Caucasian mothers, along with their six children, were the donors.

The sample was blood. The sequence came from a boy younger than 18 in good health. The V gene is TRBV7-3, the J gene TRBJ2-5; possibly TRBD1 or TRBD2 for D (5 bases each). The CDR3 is CASSLGPEGETQYF. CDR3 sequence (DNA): TGTGCCAGCAGCTTGGGACCCGAGGGGGAGACCCAGTACTTC.